The clone carrying this TCR beta chain was observed at least ten times. RNA transcripts gave rise to amplified TCR beta CDR3 regions. HTBI primers drove first-round RT-PCR of the TCR CDR3. TCRdb reprocessed the multiplex PCR reads with MiXCR, giving one entry per CDR3 protein. This repertoire shows around 290,000 distinct CDR3 sequences, approximately 14% found once; its top ten account for roughly 7.9%. Diagnosis rested on symptoms, serum thyroxine and TRAb, thyroid ultrasound, and orbital computed tomography. The data were taken from a study of T cells in Graves' hyperthyroidism and ophthalmopathy. Trimming pared 5 bases from V and 1 base from J, leaving 11 bases between. This CDR3 is built from 14 residues. Germline lookup yields CDR1 MDHEN and CDR2 SYDVKM.

The source is a woman aged 40 to 50 with Graves' hyperthyroidism. Sequencing was performed on blood. The rearrangement links TRBV28 to TRBJ1-1; unclear D gene. CDR3 amino acids: CASSLAQRNTEAFF. In nucleotides, the CDR3 is TGTGCCAGCAGTCTCGCACAGCGGAACACTGAAGCTTTCTTT.